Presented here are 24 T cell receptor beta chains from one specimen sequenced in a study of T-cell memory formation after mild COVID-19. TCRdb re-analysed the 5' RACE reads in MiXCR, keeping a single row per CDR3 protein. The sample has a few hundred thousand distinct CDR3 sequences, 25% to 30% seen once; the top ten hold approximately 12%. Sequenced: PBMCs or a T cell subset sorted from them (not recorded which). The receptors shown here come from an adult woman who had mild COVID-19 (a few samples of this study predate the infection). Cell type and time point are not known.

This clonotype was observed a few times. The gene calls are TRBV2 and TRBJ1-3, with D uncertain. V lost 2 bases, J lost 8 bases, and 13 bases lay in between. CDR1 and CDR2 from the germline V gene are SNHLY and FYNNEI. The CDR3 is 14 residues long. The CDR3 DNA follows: TGTGCCAGCAGTGAATATCGGGTAAAAGACACCATATATTTT. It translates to CASSEYRVKDTIYF.

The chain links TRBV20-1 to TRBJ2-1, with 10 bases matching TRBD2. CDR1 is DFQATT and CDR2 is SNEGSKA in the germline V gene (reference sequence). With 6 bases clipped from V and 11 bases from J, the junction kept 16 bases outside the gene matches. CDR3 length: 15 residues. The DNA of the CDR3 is TGCAGTGCCGACAGACAAGCGGGAGGGCATCCTCAGCAGTTCTTC. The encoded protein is CSADRQAGGHPQQFF.

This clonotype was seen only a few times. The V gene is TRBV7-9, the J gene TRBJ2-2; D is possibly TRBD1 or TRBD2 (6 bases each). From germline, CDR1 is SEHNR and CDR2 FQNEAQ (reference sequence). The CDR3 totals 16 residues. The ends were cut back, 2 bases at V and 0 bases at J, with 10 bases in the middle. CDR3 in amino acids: CASSLLGGSNTGELFF. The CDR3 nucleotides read TGTGCCAGCAGCTTACTGGGGGGCTCGAACACCGGGGAGCTGTTTTTT.

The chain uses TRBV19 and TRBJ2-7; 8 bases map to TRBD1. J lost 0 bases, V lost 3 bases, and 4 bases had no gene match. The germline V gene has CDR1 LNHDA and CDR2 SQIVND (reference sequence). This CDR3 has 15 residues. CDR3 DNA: TGTGCCAGTAGTATGGAGACAGGGGTCTCCTACGAGCAGTACTTC. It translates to CASSMETGVSYEQYF.

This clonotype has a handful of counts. The CDR3, as DNA: TGTGCCAGCAGTTTATCAGACAGGGGCGCCTACGAGCAGTACTTC. Its translation is CASSLSDRGAYEQYF. The rearrangement joins TRBV27 to TRBJ2-7, with TRBD1 identical over 8 bases. The CDR3 covers 15 residues. V lost 0 bases to trimming and J lost 2 bases; unmatched junction nucleotides: 3. Germline CDR1 reads MNHEY; CDR2 reads SMNVEV (reference sequence).

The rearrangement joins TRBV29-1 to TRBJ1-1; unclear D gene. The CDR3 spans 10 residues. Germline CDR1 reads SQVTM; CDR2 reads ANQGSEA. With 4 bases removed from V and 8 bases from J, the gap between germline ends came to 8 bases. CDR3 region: CSVVGSEAFF. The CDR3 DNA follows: TGCAGCGTTGTAGGCAGCGAAGCTTTCTTT.

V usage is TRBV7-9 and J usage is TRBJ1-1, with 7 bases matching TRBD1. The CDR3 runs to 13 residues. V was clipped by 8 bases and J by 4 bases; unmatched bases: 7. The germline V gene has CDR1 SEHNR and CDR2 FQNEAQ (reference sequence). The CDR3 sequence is CASDQGVVTEAFF. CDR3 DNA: TGTGCCAGCGATCAGGGGGTGGTCACTGAAGCTTTCTTT.

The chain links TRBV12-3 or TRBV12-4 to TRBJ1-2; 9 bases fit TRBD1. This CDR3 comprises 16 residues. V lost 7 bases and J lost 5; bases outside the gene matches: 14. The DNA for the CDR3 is TGTGCCAGCATACGCTCCCGGGACAGGGCACTTTATGGCTACACCTTC. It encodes CASIRSRDRALYGYTF.

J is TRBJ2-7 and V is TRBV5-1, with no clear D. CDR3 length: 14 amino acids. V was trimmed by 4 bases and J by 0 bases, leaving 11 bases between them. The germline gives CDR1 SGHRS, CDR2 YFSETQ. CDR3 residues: CASSQDGDSYEQYF. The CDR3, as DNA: TGCGCCAGCAGCCAGGACGGAGACTCCTACGAGCAGTACTTC.

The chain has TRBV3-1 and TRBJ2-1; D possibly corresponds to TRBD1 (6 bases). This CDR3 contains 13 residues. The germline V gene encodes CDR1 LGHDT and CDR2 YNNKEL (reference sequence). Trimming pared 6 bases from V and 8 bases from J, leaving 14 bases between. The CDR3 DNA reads TGTGCCAGCAGTCAACAGGGAGCCGATGAGCAGTTCTTC. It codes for CASSQQGADEQFF.

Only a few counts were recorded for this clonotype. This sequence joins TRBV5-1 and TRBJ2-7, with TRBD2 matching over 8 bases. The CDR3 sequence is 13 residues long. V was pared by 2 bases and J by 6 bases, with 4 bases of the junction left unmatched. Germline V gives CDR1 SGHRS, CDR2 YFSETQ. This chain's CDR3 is CASSFAGGPEQYF. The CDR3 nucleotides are TGCGCCAGCAGCTTCGCGGGGGGCCCCGAGCAGTACTTC.

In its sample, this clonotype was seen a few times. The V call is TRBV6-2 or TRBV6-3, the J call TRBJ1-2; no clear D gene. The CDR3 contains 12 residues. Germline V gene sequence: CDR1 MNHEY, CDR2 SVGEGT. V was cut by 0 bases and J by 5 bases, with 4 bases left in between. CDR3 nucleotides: TGTGCCAGCAGTTACTCGGGGTATGGCTACACCTTC. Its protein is CASSYSGYGYTF.

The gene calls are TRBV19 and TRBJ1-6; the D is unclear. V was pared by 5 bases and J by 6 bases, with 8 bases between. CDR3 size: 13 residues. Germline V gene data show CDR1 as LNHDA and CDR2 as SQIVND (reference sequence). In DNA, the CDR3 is TGTGCCAGTAGTCGGCAGAGTAATTCACCCCTCCACTTT. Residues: CASSRQSNSPLHF.

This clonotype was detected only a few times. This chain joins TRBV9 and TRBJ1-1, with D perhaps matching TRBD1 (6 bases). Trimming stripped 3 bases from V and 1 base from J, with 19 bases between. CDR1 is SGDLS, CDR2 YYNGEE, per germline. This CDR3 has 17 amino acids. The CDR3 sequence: CASSATGAHPENTEAFF. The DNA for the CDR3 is TGTGCCAGCAGCGCGACAGGTGCCCACCCCGAGAACACTGAAGCTTTCTTT.

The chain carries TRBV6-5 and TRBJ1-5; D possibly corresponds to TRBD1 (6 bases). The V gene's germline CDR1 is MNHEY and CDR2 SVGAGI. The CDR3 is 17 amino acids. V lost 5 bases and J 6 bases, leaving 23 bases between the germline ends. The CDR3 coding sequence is TGTGCCAGCAGTCCAGGGAGGGGGGGCGTTTCATCTCAGCCCCAGCATTTT. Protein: CASSPGRGGVSSQPQHF.

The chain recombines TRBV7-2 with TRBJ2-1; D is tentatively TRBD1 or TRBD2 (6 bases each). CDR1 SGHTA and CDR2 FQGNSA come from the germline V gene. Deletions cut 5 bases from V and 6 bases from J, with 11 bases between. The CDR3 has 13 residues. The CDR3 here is CASSIRGANEQFF. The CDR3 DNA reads TGTGCCAGCAGCATAAGGGGGGCCAATGAGCAGTTCTTC.

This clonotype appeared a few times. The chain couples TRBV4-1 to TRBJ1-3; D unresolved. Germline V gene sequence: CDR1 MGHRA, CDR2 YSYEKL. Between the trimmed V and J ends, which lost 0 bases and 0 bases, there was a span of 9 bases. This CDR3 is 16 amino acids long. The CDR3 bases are TGCGCCAGCAGCCAAGAAGAAGGTTTCTCTGGAAACACCATATATTTT. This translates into CASSQEEGFSGNTIYF.

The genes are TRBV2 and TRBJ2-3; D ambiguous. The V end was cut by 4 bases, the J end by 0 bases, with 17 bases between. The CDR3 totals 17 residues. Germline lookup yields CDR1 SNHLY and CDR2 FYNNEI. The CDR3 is CASSGPQDEPSTDTQYF. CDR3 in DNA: TGTGCCAGCAGTGGTCCGCAGGACGAACCTAGCACAGATACGCAGTATTTT.

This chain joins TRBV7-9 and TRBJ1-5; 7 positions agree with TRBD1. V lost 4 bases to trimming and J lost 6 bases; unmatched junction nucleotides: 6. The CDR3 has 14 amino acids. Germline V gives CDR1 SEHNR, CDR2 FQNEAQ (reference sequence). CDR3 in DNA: TGTGCCAGCAGCTCAACAGGGGAGGGTCAGCCCCAGCATTTT. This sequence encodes CASSSTGEGQPQHF.

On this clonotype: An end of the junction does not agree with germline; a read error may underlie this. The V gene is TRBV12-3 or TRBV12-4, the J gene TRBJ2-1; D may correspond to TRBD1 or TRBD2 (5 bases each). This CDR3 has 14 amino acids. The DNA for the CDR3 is TGTGCCAGCGGGGACGTGAGCTCCTACAATGAGAAGTTCTTC. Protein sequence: CASGDVSSYNEKFF.

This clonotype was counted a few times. This CDR3 is CASRTLTGGYSPLHF. CDR3 coding DNA: TGTGCCAGCAGAACCTTGACAGGGGGGTATTCACCCCTCCACTTT. The chain has TRBV2 and TRBJ1-6; 9 nucleotides line up with TRBD1. With V trimmed by 6 bases and J by 8 bases, 8 bases remained unmatched. Germline V gene data show CDR1 as SNHLY and CDR2 as FYNNEI. This CDR3 spans 15 amino acids.

The CDR3 coding sequence is TGTGCCAGCAGCAAGGGACAGGGCGCCACTGAAGCTTTCTTT. Residues: CASSKGQGATEAFF. The chain has TRBV7-9 and TRBJ1-1; TRBD1 agrees at 9 bases. CDR1 and CDR2 from the germline V gene are SEHNR and FQNEAQ (reference sequence). V shed 5 bases and J 4 bases; nucleotides not matched to a gene: 5. The CDR3 covers 14 residues. The whole variable domain, remainder taken from reference TRBV7-9 and TRBJ1-1, is DTGVSQNPRHKITKRGQNVTFRCDPISEHNRLYWYRQTLGQGPEFLTYFQNEAQLEKSRLLSDRFSAERPKGSFSTLEIQRTEQGDSAMYLCASSKGQGATEAFFGQGTRLTVV.

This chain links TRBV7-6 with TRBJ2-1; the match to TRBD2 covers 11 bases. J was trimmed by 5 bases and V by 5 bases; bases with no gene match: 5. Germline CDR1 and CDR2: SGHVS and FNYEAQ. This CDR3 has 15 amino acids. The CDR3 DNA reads TGTGCCAGCAGCAACATAGCGGGAGGGGACAATGAGCAGTTCTTC. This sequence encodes CASSNIAGGDNEQFF. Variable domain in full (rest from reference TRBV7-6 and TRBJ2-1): GAGVSQSPRYKVTKRGQDVALRCDPISGHVSLYWYRQALGQGPEFLTYFNYEAQQDKSGLPNDRFSAERPEGSISTLTIQRTEQRDSAMYRCASSNIAGGDNEQFFGPGTRLTVL.

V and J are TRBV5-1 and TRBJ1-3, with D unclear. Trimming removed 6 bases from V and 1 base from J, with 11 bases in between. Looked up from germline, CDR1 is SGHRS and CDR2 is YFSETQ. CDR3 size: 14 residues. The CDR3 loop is CASTDGSSGNTIYF. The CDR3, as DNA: TGCGCCAGCACCGATGGGAGTTCTGGAAACACCATATATTTT.